Sequencing of this T cell receptor (beta chain) was carried out in a study of shared clonotypes between healthy human individuals. For sorted subsets, 200 ng DNA per replicate equaled 30,000 or so T cell genomes. Repertoires were generated with immunoSEQ multiplex PCR, while TCRdb's copy carries only in-frame clones and drops some. The sample has 2 million to 2.5 million clones, approximately 94% seen once. The germline gives CDR1 SGHTA, CDR2 FQGNSA. This CDR3 contains 13 residues. V was cut by 3 bases and J by 8 bases, with 10 bases left in between. Study-level results: A few donors held about 5% of naive CD4 clonotypes in common. What naive subsets generally showed was a larger estimated richness than memory subsets showed.

As for this clone: Its antigen is unidentified.

This receptor was identified in a man younger than 30 in good health. The sequencing sample was made of naive CD4+ T cells sorted from blood. Subset reported: CD45RA+ positively selected. The rearrangement links TRBV7-2 to TRBJ1-4; D not certain. CDR3 protein: CASSFWGREKLFF. The CDR3 nucleotides are TGTGCCAGCAGCTTCTGGGGAAGGGAAAAACTGTTTTTT.